What follows are 23 T cell receptor beta chains derived from one specimen sequenced in a study of identical twins. TCRdb called the 5' RACE reads again in MiXCR, with one record for every CDR3 protein. The table shows more than 600,000 distinct CDR3 sequences, with roughly 18% occurring only once. The data were also submitted as part of a second study, on T cells expressing NK-cell markers.

The material sequenced was PBMCs. Receptor source: a young woman in good health.

This clonotype was seen only a few times. This sequence joins TRBV9 and TRBJ2-6, with 8 bases that match TRBD1. V dropped 4 bases and J dropped 0; count of bases not matched to a gene: 9. Germline loops: CDR1 SGDLS, CDR2 YYNGEE. The CDR3 length is 18 residues. The CDR3: CASSTKTGASSGANVLTF. CDR3 nucleotide sequence: TGTGCCAGCAGCACTAAGACAGGGGCGAGCTCTGGGGCCAACGTCCTGACTTTC. Combining the CDR3 with reference TRBV9 and TRBJ2-6 gives the whole variable domain DSGVTQTPKHLITATGQRVTLRCSPRSGDLSVYWYQQSLDQGLQFLIQYYNGEERAKGNILERFSAQQFPDLHSELNLSSLELGDSALYFCASSTKTGASSGANVLTFGAGSRLTVL.

The chain employs TRBV20-1 and TRBJ2-1, with TRBD2 matching over 14 bases. The ends lost 5 bases at V and 8 bases at J; junction bases unmatched: 8. Germline V gene lookup returns CDR1 DFQATT and CDR2 SNEGSKA (reference sequence). This CDR3 comprises 15 residues. The CDR3: CSARLAGGRRDEQFF. Written as DNA, the CDR3 is TGCAGTGCTCGACTAGCGGGAGGGCGAAGGGATGAGCAGTTCTTC.

This clonotype was observed a handful of times. The V call is TRBV4-3, the J call TRBJ1-1; D is undetermined. The CDR3 spans 15 residues. V was cut by 0 bases and J by 0 bases, with 8 bases left in between. Germline V gene data show CDR1 as LGHNA and CDR2 as YSLEER. This CDR3 reads CASSQEVRLNTEAFF. CDR3 coding DNA: TGCGCCAGCAGCCAAGAAGTAAGGCTGAACACTGAAGCTTTCTTT.

V gene TRBV6-5 combines with J gene TRBJ2-5; possible D gene TRBD2, 5 bases. CDR1 and CDR2 from the germline V gene are MNHEY and SVGAGI. The CDR3 contains 14 residues. V was cut by 2 bases and J by 7 bases, with 14 bases left in between. CDR3 sequence reads: CASSYASGPWTQYF. CDR3 DNA sequence: TGTGCCAGCAGTTACGCCAGCGGCCCATGGACCCAGTACTTC.

This sequence joins TRBV20-1 and TRBJ2-2; D call uncertain. In germline, CDR1 is DFQATT, CDR2 SNEGSKA (reference sequence). Trimming left V 3 bases short and J 0 bases short, with 11 bases between. This CDR3 is 15 amino acids long. CDR3 DNA sequence: TGCAGTGCTAGTCCGCGGCGGTCGAACACCGGGGAGCTGTTTTTT. It yields the protein CSASPRRSNTGELFF.

The chain uses TRBV29-1 and TRBJ2-2, with a tentative D call TRBD1 (6 bases). Looked up from germline, CDR1 is SQVTM and CDR2 is ANQGSEA. The V end lost 7 bases, the J end lost 3 bases, and 15 bases lay between the germline ends. This CDR3 region has 14 residues. Written as DNA, the CDR3 is TGCAGCGCTGACCGGGGACATTACACCGGGGAGCTGTTTTTT. Translating gives CSADRGHYTGELFF.

The genes are TRBV5-1 and TRBJ1-2, with 7 bases that match TRBD1. The CDR3 contains 14 residues. Germline loops: CDR1 SGHRS, CDR2 YFSETQ. V shed 4 bases, J shed 3 bases, and the junction held 6 bases outside the gene matches. CDR3 residues: CASSEEGAYYGYTF. CDR3 coding DNA: TGCGCCAGCAGCGAGGAGGGGGCATACTATGGCTACACCTTC.

This clonotype showed up many times. The J gene is TRBJ2-3, the V gene TRBV9; 15 positions agree with TRBD2. Germline V lookup: CDR1 SGDLS, CDR2 YYNGEE. The CDR3 length is 16 residues. The trim removed 4 bases at V and 5 bases at J, leaving 5 bases unmatched. The CDR3 DNA sequence: TGTGCCAGCAGCATCGGACTAGCGGGGGGGGGAGATACGCAGTATTTT. Its protein product is CASSIGLAGGGDTQYF. Complete variable domain (other parts from reference TRBV9 and TRBJ2-3): DSGVTQTPKHLITATGQRVTLRCSPRSGDLSVYWYQQSLDQGLQFLIQYYNGEERAKGNILERFSAQQFPDLHSELNLSSLELGDSALYFCASSIGLAGGGDTQYFGPGTRLTVL.

In its sample, this clonotype was seen a few times. J is TRBJ1-2 and V is TRBV12-3 or TRBV12-4, with 8 bases matching TRBD1. V trimming: 3 bases; J trimming: 8 bases; junction bases outside the gene matches: 8. There are 14 residues in the CDR3. CDR3 region: CASSFAGQGTGYTF. As DNA, the CDR3 is TGTGCCAGCAGTTTCGCCGGACAGGGAACAGGCTACACCTTC.

This clonotype was picked up a small number of times. V gene TRBV27 combines with J gene TRBJ2-5; no reliable D call. V lost 3 bases and J lost 5, with 13 bases in between. This CDR3 region has 14 residues. Looked up from germline, CDR1 is MNHEY and CDR2 is SMNVEV (reference sequence). This CDR3 is CASSFVKAFETQYF. The CDR3 coding sequence is TGTGCCAGCAGTTTTGTCAAGGCCTTTGAGACCCAGTACTTC.

The chain combines TRBV20-1 with TRBJ2-3; D possibly corresponds to TRBD2 (6 bases). The CDR3 covers 13 residues. V was shortened by 4 bases and J by 4 bases, with 12 bases between the two germline ends. CDR1 is DFQATT and CDR2 is SNEGSKA in the germline V gene (reference sequence). The CDR3 loop reads CSAKGGNADTQYF. CDR3 nucleotide sequence: TGCAGTGCTAAAGGCGGGAACGCAGATACGCAGTATTTT.

The chain links TRBV10-3 to TRBJ2-7; tentative D call: TRBD2 (5 bases). In germline, CDR1 is ENHRY, CDR2 SYGVKD. Trimming took 4 bases from V and 3 from J, leaving 13 bases between them. CDR3 length: 14 amino acids. The CDR3 nucleotides read TGTGCCATCAGTGCACTAGAGGAGATCTACGAGCAGTACTTC. As protein: CAISALEEIYEQYF.

This clonotype was detected a few times. The genes are TRBV6-2 or TRBV6-3 and TRBJ2-7; D unresolved. Germline V gene data show CDR1 as MNHEY and CDR2 as SVGEGT. Trimming shortened V by 3 bases and J by 6 bases, and 6 bases separated the two germline ends. This CDR3 region has 11 residues. The CDR3 sequence: CASSYRVEQYF. The DNA of the CDR3 is TGTGCCAGCAGTTATAGGGTCGAGCAGTACTTC.

The CDR3 sequence is CSASRVTSGRNEQFF. CDR3 nucleotide sequence: TGCAGTGCTAGTCGGGTTACTAGCGGGAGGAATGAGCAGTTCTTC. The V and J genes are TRBV20-1 and TRBJ2-1; the match to TRBD2 covers 12 bases. The V gene end was trimmed by 3 bases and the J gene end by 7 bases; junction bases not matched to a gene: 7. Germline V gives CDR1 DFQATT, CDR2 SNEGSKA (reference sequence). The CDR3 totals 15 residues.

The CDR3 spells CASSSSDRGTYEQYF. The CDR3 region has the DNA TGTGCCAGCAGTTCCTCGGACAGGGGCACCTACGAGCAGTACTTC. The rearrangement links TRBV12-3 or TRBV12-4 to TRBJ2-7; TRBD1 agrees at 9 bases. The CDR3 is 15 residues long. V trimming: 4 bases; J trimming: 2 bases; junction bases outside the gene matches: 6.

This clonotype showed up just a few times. The chain links TRBV12-3 or TRBV12-4 to TRBJ1-5, with 7 bases lining up with TRBD1. The CDR3 is 14 amino acids. V gave up 7 bases and J gave up 6 bases; unmatched junction bases: 9. Written as DNA, the CDR3 is TGTGCCAGCAAAGCGGGATCAGGGGGTCAGCCCCAGCATTTT. This encodes CASKAGSGGQPQHF.

V gene TRBV5-1 combines with J gene TRBJ2-7, with 8 bases aligning to TRBD2. V trimming: 4 bases; J trimming: 3 bases; junction bases outside the gene matches: 6. Looked up from germline, CDR1 is SGHRS and CDR2 is YFSETQ. The CDR3 length is 14 residues. CDR3 region: CASSAGGGNYEQYF. CDR3 DNA sequence: TGCGCCAGCAGCGCCGGGGGGGGGAACTACGAGCAGTACTTC.

A few counts support this clonotype. The chain joins TRBV12-3 or TRBV12-4 to TRBJ2-3; weak D call: TRBD2 (7 bases). The CDR3 contains 16 residues. V gave up 2 bases and J gave up 2 bases, with 14 bases separating them. The CDR3 loop is CASSLWGGAATDTQYF. CDR3 nucleotides: TGTGCCAGCAGTTTATGGGGGGGGGCCGCCACAGATACGCAGTATTTT.

The CDR3 region has the DNA TGTGCCAGCAGCTTACGACTAGCAGTCACAGATACGCAGTATTTT. It translates to CASSLRLAVTDTQYF. This chain uses TRBV7-9 with TRBJ2-3, with 7 bases aligning to TRBD2. The CDR3 loop spans 15 amino acids. The germline V gene has CDR1 SEHNR and CDR2 FQNEAQ (reference sequence). J was trimmed by 2 bases and V by 2 bases; bases with no gene match: 4.

This chain links TRBV5-1 with TRBJ2-1; TRBD2 matches 8 bases. CDR3 length: 13 amino acids. The J segment lost 10 bases and the V segment lost 4 bases, leaving 7 bases of the junction unmatched. Germline V CDR1 and CDR2: SGHRS, YFSETQ. CDR3 sequence reads: CASSPPLAEEQFF. The CDR3 bases are TGCGCCAGCAGCCCCCCACTAGCGGAGGAGCAGTTCTTC.

This clonotype was detected ten times or more. This chain links TRBV15 with TRBJ2-3; maybe TRBD2 (5 bases). CDR3 size: 15 residues. V was clipped by 0 bases and J by 2 bases, with 9 bases between them. Germline V gene lookup returns CDR1 LNHNV and CDR2 YYDKDF (reference sequence). In DNA form, the CDR3 reads TGTGCCACCAGCAGAGATCCGGGGATCACAGATACGCAGTATTTT. Translation: CATSRDPGITDTQYF.

This clonotype was detected only a few times. The chain carries TRBV3-1 and TRBJ2-3; 16 nucleotides match TRBD2. The CDR3 covers 19 residues. The V and J ends lost 6 bases and 3 bases, in that order; junction bases with no gene match: 12. Germline loops: CDR1 LGHDT, CDR2 YNNKEL (reference sequence). CDR3 in amino acids: CASRDTGTSGRARTDTQYF. DNA of the CDR3: TGTGCCAGCAGAGACACCGGGACTAGCGGGAGGGCCCGTACAGATACGCAGTATTTT.

The V and J genes are TRBV14 and TRBJ2-7; D call uncertain. Germline CDR1 SGHDN, CDR2 FVKESK. The V and J ends lost 3 bases and 1 base respectively, with 13 bases between them. This CDR3 contains 15 residues. DNA for the CDR3: TGTGCCAGCAGCCAGGTCGGCGCGCAATCCTACGAGCAGTACTTC. Translating gives CASSQVGAQSYEQYF.